This TCR beta chain was obtained from a study of shared clonotypes between healthy human individuals. With 2 bases removed from V and 1 base from J, the gap between germline ends came to 6 bases. Germline V lookup: CDR1 SGHNT, CDR2 YYREEE (reference sequence). This CDR3 region has 14 residues. Naive CD8 populations comprised CD45RO-negative cells positively selected for CCR7, excluding terminally differentiated effector memory CD45RA+ cells. The repertoire was sequenced with immunoSEQ multiplex PCR; TCRdb's copy has only in-frame clones and lacks some. The sample holds about 2 million clones; 85% to 95% are singletons and the top ten take 1.1%.

The sequencing sample was made of naive CD8+ T cells sorted from blood. The J gene is TRBJ2-2, the V gene TRBV5-4; D ambiguous. This TCR was recovered from a man younger than 30 in good health. The CDR3 reads CASSLPENTGELFF. DNA for the CDR3: TGTGCCAGCAGCTTACCAGAGAACACCGGGGAGCTGTTTTTT.